This record concerns one T cell receptor beta chain sequence. Per the germline V gene, CDR1 is SGHVS and CDR2 is FNYEAQ. CDR3 length: 14 amino acids. V shed 6 bases and J 2 bases; nucleotides not matched to a gene: 6. The data were obtained in a study of graft-versus-host responses after intestinal transplantation. CFSE-labeled responder cells (200,000) were plated with 200,000 irradiated, violet-dye-labeled stimulator cells. Produced via immunoSEQ multiplex PCR; TCRdb's table is partial and in-frame only. Of some 19,000 clones in the sample, approximately 40% were seen once. This specimen was alloreactive CD8+ T cells from a mixed lymphocyte reaction culture, taken before intestinal transplant. Subset reported: CFSE-low proliferating T cells sorted from approximately six-day pre-transplant mixed lymphocyte reaction (GvH or HvG direction). The receptor was derived from a human patient who received an intestinal transplant. The chain uses TRBV7-6 and TRBJ2-7; 8 nucleotides agree with TRBD1. The chain's CDR3 is CASSLGTGAYEQYF. The CDR3 region has the DNA TGTGCCAGCAGTCTAGGGACAGGAGCCTACGAGCAGTACTTC.